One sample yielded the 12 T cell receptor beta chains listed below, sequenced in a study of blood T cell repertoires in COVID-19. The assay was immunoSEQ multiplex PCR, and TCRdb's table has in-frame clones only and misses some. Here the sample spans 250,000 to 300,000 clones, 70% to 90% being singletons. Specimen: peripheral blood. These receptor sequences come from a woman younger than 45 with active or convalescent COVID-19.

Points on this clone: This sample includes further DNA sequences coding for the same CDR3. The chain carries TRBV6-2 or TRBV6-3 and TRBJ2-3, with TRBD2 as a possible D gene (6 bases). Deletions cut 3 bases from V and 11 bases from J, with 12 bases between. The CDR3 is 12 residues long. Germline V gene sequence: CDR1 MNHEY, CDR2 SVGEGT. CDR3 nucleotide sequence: TGTGCCAGCAGTTATGGGACTGGACGGCAGTATTTT. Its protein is CASSYGTGRQYF.

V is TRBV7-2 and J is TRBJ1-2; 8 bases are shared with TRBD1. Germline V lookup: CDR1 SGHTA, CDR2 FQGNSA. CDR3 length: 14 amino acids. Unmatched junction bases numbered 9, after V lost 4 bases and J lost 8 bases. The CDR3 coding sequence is TGTGCCAGCAGCTCGGGACAGGCCCCAGGGGGCTACACCTTC. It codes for CASSSGQAPGGYTF.

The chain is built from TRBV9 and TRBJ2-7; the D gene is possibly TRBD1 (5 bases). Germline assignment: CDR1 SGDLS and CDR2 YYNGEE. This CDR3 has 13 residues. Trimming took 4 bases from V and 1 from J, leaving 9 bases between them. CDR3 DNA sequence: TGTGCCAGCAGCACCGCAGGGTCCTACGAGCAGTACTTC. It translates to CASSTAGSYEQYF. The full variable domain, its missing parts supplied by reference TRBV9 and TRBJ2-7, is DSGVTQTPKHLITATGQRVTLRCSPRSGDLSVYWYQQSLDQGLQFLIQYYNGEERAKGNILERFSAQQFPDLHSELNLSSLELGDSALYFCASSTAGSYEQYFGPGTRLTVT.

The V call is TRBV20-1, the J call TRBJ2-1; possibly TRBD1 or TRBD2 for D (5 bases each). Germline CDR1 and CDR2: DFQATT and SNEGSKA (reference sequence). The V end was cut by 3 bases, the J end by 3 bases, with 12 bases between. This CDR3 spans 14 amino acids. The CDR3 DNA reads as TGCAGTGCTAGTGGGAGACAGTTCTACAATGAGCAGTTCTTC. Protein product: CSASGRQFYNEQFF.

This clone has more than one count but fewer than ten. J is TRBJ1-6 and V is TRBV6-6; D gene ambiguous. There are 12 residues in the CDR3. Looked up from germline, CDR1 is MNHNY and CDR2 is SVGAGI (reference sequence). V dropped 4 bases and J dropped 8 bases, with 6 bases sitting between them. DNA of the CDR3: TGTGCCAGCAGTTTGGCGGATTCACCCCTCCACTTT. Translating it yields CASSLADSPLHF.

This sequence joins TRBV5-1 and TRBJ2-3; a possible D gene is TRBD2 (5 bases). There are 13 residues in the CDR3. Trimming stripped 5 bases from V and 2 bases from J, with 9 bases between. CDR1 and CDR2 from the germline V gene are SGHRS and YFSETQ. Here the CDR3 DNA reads TGCGCCAGCAGTTCGACTACCACAGATACGCAGTATTTT. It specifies CASSSTTTDTQYF.

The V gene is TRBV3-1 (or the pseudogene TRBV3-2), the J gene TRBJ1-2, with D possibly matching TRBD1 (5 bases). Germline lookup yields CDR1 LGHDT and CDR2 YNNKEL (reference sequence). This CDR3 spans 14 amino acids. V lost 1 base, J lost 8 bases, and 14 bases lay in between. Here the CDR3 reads CASSQVETERGYTF. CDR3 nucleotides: TGTGCCAGCAGCCAAGTTGAGACAGAACGCGGCTACACCTTC.

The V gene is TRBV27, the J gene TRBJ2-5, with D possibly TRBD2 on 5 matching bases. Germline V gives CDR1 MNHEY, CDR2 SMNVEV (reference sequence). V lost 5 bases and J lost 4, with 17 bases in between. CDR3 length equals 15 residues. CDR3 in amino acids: CASSRARLAAETQYF. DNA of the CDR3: TGTGCCAGCAGTAGAGCCCGGCTAGCAGCAGAGACCCAGTACTTC.

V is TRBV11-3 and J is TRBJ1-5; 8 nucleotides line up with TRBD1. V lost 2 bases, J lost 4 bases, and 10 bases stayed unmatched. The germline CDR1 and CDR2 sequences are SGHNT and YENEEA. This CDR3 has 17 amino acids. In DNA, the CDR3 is TGTGCCAGCAGCTTACGACCCAGGACAGGGTGTAATCAGCCCCAGCATTTT. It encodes CASSLRPRTGCNQPQHF.

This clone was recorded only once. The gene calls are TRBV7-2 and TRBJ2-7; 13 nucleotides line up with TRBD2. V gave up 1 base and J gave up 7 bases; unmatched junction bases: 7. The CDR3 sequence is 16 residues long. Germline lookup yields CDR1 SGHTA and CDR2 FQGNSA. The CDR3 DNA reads TGTGCCAGCAGCTTAGAGCGACTAGCGGGGGGTGGAGAGCAGTACTTC. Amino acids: CASSLERLAGGGEQYF.

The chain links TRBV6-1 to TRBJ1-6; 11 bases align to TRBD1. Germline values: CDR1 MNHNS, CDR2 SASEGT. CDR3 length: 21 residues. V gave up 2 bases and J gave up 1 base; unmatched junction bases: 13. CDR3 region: CASSESSSGQGEKSYNSPLHF. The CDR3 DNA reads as TGTGCCAGCAGTGAAAGTAGTTCGGGACAGGGGGAGAAATCCTATAATTCACCCCTCCACTTT.

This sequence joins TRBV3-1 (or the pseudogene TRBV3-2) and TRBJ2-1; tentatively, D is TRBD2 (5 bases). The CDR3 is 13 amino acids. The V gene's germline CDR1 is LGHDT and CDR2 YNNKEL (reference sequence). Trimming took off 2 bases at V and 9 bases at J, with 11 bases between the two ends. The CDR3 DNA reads TGTGCCAGCAGCCAACGACTAAGCGGTGAGCAGTTCTTC. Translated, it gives CASSQRLSGEQFF.